This TCR beta chain stems from a study of CD4 and CD8 cells across lung adenocarcinoma regions. TCRdb fed the PCR reads into MiXCR, producing one record per CDR3 protein. Here the sample spans 16,000 or so distinct CDR3 sequences, 55% being singletons. The CDR3 is 14 amino acids. With V trimmed by 6 bases and J by 9 bases, 9 bases remained unmatched. The germline V gene has CDR1 MNHEY and CDR2 SMNVEV (reference sequence). Localized lung adenocarcinoma, a non-small cell lung cancer, affected the donors. At least ten counts were recorded for this clonotype. This clonotype was obtained from a female donor with lung adenocarcinoma. The CD4 and CD8 labels of this study may be unreliable. The rearrangement uses TRBV27 and TRBJ1-5; 9 bases map to TRBD1. Sequenced: CD8+ T cells from the center of a lung tumor. CDR3 region: CASRETGGRGPQHF. DNA for the CDR3: TGTGCCAGCAGAGAAACAGGGGGCCGCGGGCCCCAGCATTTT.